A selection of T cell receptor beta chains follows, all from one sample in a study of shared clonotypes between healthy human individuals. The repertoire was sequenced with immunoSEQ multiplex PCR; TCRdb's copy has only in-frame clones and lacks some. Among about 2.1 million clones, roughly 93% were seen once, and the ten largest hold less than 2%. Sequenced input: naive CD8+ T cells from PBMCs. The receptors were sampled from a man between 18 and 35 years old in good health. Some clones in this sample may be carry-over from other donors' samples. Both conserved end residues are part of each CDR3. D genes are given only for firm matches. Only part of the rows carry a size: once, few, many, or a class if the clone is expanded.

j_call: TRBJ1-5; clone_size: once; d_call: TRBD1; v_call: TRBV28; cdr3_nt: TGTGCCAGCAGTTTCCGGAACAGGGGACAGCCCCAGCATTTT; cdr3_aa: CASSFRNRGQPQHF
j_call: TRBJ1-2; clone_size: NA; d_call: TRBD1; v_call: TRBV5-1; cdr3_nt: TGCGCCAGCAGCTTACAGGGGGCTCGTGGCTACACCTTC; cdr3_aa: CASSLQGARGYTF
j_call: TRBJ1-5; clone_size: NA; d_call: TRBD1; v_call: TRBV2; cdr3_nt: TGTGCCAGCACCATCGGGATTCGACAGGGTGGACAGCCCCAGCATTTT; cdr3_aa: CASTIGIRQGGQPQHF
j_call: TRBJ2-7; clone_size: NA; d_call: NA; v_call: TRBV15; cdr3_nt: TGTGCCACCAGCACAGTACGGGTCTTGGCTGACTACGAGCAGTACTTC; cdr3_aa: CATSTVRVLADYEQYF
j_call: TRBJ1-1; clone_size: NA; d_call: TRBD1; v_call: TRBV9; cdr3_nt: TGTGCCAGCAGCAGACAGGGGGCCCAATTTCCAGCTTTCTTT; cdr3_aa: CASSRQGAQFPAFF
j_call: TRBJ2-7; clone_size: NA; d_call: NA; v_call: TRBV7-9; cdr3_nt: TGTGCCAGCAGCACGCGGGACAGCCCCTACGAGCAGTACTTC; cdr3_aa: CASSTRDSPYEQYF
j_call: TRBJ1-1; clone_size: NA; d_call: TRBD1; v_call: TRBV7-9; cdr3_nt: TGTGCCAGCAGCATGACAGGGGCTGAAGCTTTCTTT; cdr3_aa: CASSMTGAEAFF
j_call: TRBJ1-1; clone_size: NA; d_call: NA; v_call: TRBV28; cdr3_nt: TGTGCCAGCAGGACCATGAACACTGAAGCTTTCTTT; cdr3_aa: CASRTMNTEAFF
j_call: TRBJ1-1; clone_size: few; d_call: NA; v_call: TRBV7-9; cdr3_nt: TGTGCCAGCAGTCTGTTCCTCAACCGAGCTTTCTTT; cdr3_aa: CASSLFLNRAFF
j_call: TRBJ2-1; clone_size: NA; d_call: NA; v_call: TRBV2; cdr3_nt: TGTGCCAGCAGTGAATGGGGAATTGAGCAGTTCTTC; cdr3_aa: CASSEWGIEQFF
j_call: TRBJ2-7; clone_size: NA; d_call: TRBD2; v_call: TRBV5-6; cdr3_nt: TGTGCCAGCAGCTCCAGGCGACTAGCGGGAAGGGCCTACGAGCAGTACTTC; cdr3_aa: CASSSRRLAGRAYEQYF
j_call: TRBJ2-1; clone_size: NA; d_call: TRBD2; v_call: TRBV7-9; cdr3_nt: TGTGCCAGCAGCCCCCCCCGGACTCCCCTAGCGGGAGGTGAGCAGTTCTTC; cdr3_aa: CASSPPRTPLAGGEQFF
j_call: TRBJ2-2; clone_size: NA; d_call: TRBD2; v_call: TRBV7-3; cdr3_nt: TGTGCCAGCAGCTCGCCGTCGCCGCGGGGGACCGGGGAGCTGTTTTTT; cdr3_aa: CASSSPSPRGTGELFF
j_call: TRBJ2-1; clone_size: once; d_call: TRBD2; v_call: TRBV7-9; cdr3_nt: TGTGCCAGCAGCTTCCCTGGGGGGGAGGAGCAGTTCTTC; cdr3_aa: CASSFPGGEEQFF
j_call: TRBJ1-2; clone_size: NA; d_call: TRBD1; v_call: TRBV5-1; cdr3_nt: TGCGCCAGCGGTTCGGAGGGACAGGGTTATGGCTACACCTTC; cdr3_aa: CASGSEGQGYGYTF
j_call: TRBJ2-2; clone_size: NA; d_call: NA; v_call: TRBV7-2; cdr3_nt: TGTGCCAGCAGCCCCCAACTCGGCGGGGAGCTGTTTTTT; cdr3_aa: CASSPQLGGELFF
j_call: TRBJ2-2; clone_size: NA; d_call: NA; v_call: TRBV9; cdr3_nt: TGTGCCAGCAGCGCGACGGGATCCACCGGGGAGCTGTTTTTT; cdr3_aa: CASSATGSTGELFF
j_call: TRBJ1-4; clone_size: NA; d_call: NA; v_call: TRBV2; cdr3_nt: TGCCTTCAGAGGGTTGCAACTAATGAAAAACTGTTTTTT; cdr3_aa: CLQRVATNEKLFF
j_call: TRBJ1-2; clone_size: NA; d_call: NA; v_call: TRBV6-6; cdr3_nt: TGTGCCAGCAGTTACAACCCGGAACCTAACTATGGCTACACCTTC; cdr3_aa: CASSYNPEPNYGYTF
j_call: TRBJ2-5; clone_size: NA; d_call: NA; v_call: TRBV28; cdr3_nt: TGTGCCAGCAGTTTTGGGGGATTCCCCCAAGAGACCCAGTACTTC; cdr3_aa: CASSFGGFPQETQYF
j_call: TRBJ2-5; clone_size: NA; d_call: TRBD2; v_call: TRBV14; cdr3_nt: TGTGCCAGCAGCCCGACCGGGACTAGCGGTACCCAGTACTTC; cdr3_aa: CASSPTGTSGTQYF
j_call: TRBJ2-2; clone_size: NA; d_call: TRBD2; v_call: TRBV27; cdr3_nt: TGTGCCAGCAGTTTTTATCAGGGCGGGAGGGGCCTGTTTTTT; cdr3_aa: CASSFYQGGRGLFF
j_call: TRBJ2-4; clone_size: NA; d_call: NA; v_call: TRBV6-1; cdr3_nt: TGTGCCAGCAGTGGGACCCCAGGGATCCAGAACATTCAGTACTTC; cdr3_aa: CASSGTPGIQNIQYF
j_call: TRBJ2-7; clone_size: NA; d_call: NA; v_call: TRBV6-5; cdr3_nt: TGTGCCAGCAGATACAGGGAAGCGGGATTTCGCGAGCAGTACTTC; cdr3_aa: CASRYREAGFREQYF
j_call: TRBJ2-1; clone_size: NA; d_call: NA; v_call: TRBV7-9; cdr3_nt: TGTGCCAGCAGCCCTGGGACACAGAAGTACTACAATGAGCAGTTCTTC; cdr3_aa: CASSPGTQKYYNEQFF
j_call: TRBJ2-1; clone_size: NA; d_call: NA; v_call: TRBV5-6; cdr3_nt: TGTGCCAGCAGTCTCCCGGGACTCCGCAATGAGCAGTTCTTC; cdr3_aa: CASSLPGLRNEQFF
j_call: TRBJ1-4; clone_size: NA; d_call: NA; v_call: TRBV9; cdr3_nt: TGTGCCAGCAGCGTAGGTAGGGACGAAAAACTGTTTTTT; cdr3_aa: CASSVGRDEKLFF
j_call: TRBJ2-3; clone_size: NA; d_call: TRBD2; v_call: TRBV9; cdr3_nt: TGTGCCAGCAGCGTAGGAGTAGCGGGAGACGTCTCAGATACGCAGTATTTT; cdr3_aa: CASSVGVAGDVSDTQYF
j_call: TRBJ2-1; clone_size: NA; d_call: NA; v_call: TRBV7-9; cdr3_nt: TGTGCCAGCAGCTCACGTTACTACAATGAGCAGTTCTTC; cdr3_aa: CASSSRYYNEQFF